These 29 T cell receptor beta chains originate from one sample sequenced in a study of T cells in localized non-small cell lung cancer. Here immunoSEQ multiplex PCR was the method, and the copy in TCRdb shows in-frame clones only, minus some. The sample carries about 72,000 clones, approximately 84% recorded once. This specimen consisted of peripheral blood, obtained before any cancer treatment. These receptors were obtained from an older female donor with stage I lung adenocarcinoma.

The chain joins TRBV7-3 to TRBJ1-6; D remains unclear. The CDR3 runs to 13 residues. The germline V gene encodes CDR1 SGHTA and CDR2 FQGTGA. V was clipped by 5 bases and J by 10 bases, with 12 bases between them. The CDR3 region has the DNA TGTGCCAGCAGCGAGGGTTTAGGCTCACCCCTCCACTTT. Amino acids: CASSEGLGSPLHF.

This chain joins TRBV5-4 and TRBJ2-5, with 8 nucleotides matching TRBD2. V was pared by 4 bases and J by 0 bases, with 5 bases of the junction left unmatched. The CDR3 has 15 residues. Germline V gene lookup returns CDR1 SGHNT and CDR2 YYREEE (reference sequence). The CDR3 region is CASSPGGTHQETQYF. CDR3 nucleotide sequence: TGTGCCAGCAGCCCGGGGGGGACCCACCAAGAGACCCAGTACTTC. The full variable domain, rest sourced from reference TRBV5-4 and TRBJ2-5, is ETGVTQSPTHLIKTRGQQVTLRCSSQSGHNTVSWYQQALGQGPQFIFQYYREEENGRGNFPPRFSGLQFPNYSSELNVNALELDDSALYLCASSPGGTHQETQYFGPGTRLLVL.

This sequence joins TRBV18 and TRBJ2-7; no reliable D call. The CDR3 length is 14 residues. Trimming took 6 bases from V and 0 from J, leaving 12 bases between them. Germline V lookup: CDR1 KGHSH, CDR2 LQKENI. The CDR3: CASSREVSSYEQYF. For the CDR3, the DNA is TGTGCCAGCTCGCGTGAGGTCAGCTCCTACGAGCAGTACTTC.

CDR3 in DNA: TGCGCCAGCAGTGTTAAATACGAGCAGTACTTC. It encodes CASSVKYEQYF. The chain uses TRBV10-2 and TRBJ2-7; D is undetermined. Between the trimmed V and J ends, which lost 4 bases and 4 bases, there was a span of 5 bases. The CDR3 runs to 11 residues. Germline CDR1 and CDR2: WSHSY and SAAADI.

The chain is built from TRBV12-5 and TRBJ1-2, with D tentatively TRBD1 (5 bases). Germline lookup yields CDR1 LGHNT and CDR2 FRNRAP. CDR3 length: 15 amino acids. The ends were cut back, 6 bases at V and 3 bases at J, with 17 bases in the middle. The CDR3 protein is CASGGGTPGDYGYTF. In DNA form, the CDR3 reads TGTGCTAGTGGGGGGGGAACCCCCGGAGACTATGGCTACACCTTC.

This clone showed up just a few times. The chain has TRBV29-1 and TRBJ1-2, with 7 bases aligning to TRBD1. The CDR3 sequence is 13 residues long. In germline, CDR1 is SQVTM, CDR2 ANQGSEA. V shed 8 bases, J shed 0 bases, and the junction held 6 bases outside the gene matches. The CDR3, as DNA: TGCAGCTTCTGGGACAGTCCTAACTATGGCTACACCTTC. It specifies CSFWDSPNYGYTF. Based on the CDR3 plus reference TRBV29-1 and TRBJ1-2, the full variable domain is SAVISQKPSRDICQRGTSLTIQCQVDSQVTMMFWYRQQPGQSLTLIATANQGSEATYESGFVIDKFPISRPNLTFSTLTVSNMSPEDSSIYLCSFWDSPNYGYTFGSGTRLTVV.

The genes are TRBV6-5 and TRBJ2-5; 7 nucleotides agree with TRBD1. CDR1 is MNHEY, CDR2 SVGAGI, per germline. This CDR3 comprises 15 residues. The J segment lost 1 base and the V segment lost 5 bases, leaving 7 bases of the junction unmatched. CDR3 protein: CASSRGQLLQETQYF. The CDR3 bases are TGTGCCAGCAGTCGGGGACAGCTACTCCAAGAGACCCAGTACTTC.

The gene calls are TRBV30 and TRBJ1-5; D uncertain. Germline CDR1 is GTSNPN and CDR2 is SVGIG (reference sequence). The CDR3 consists of 15 residues. V gave up 0 bases and J gave up 4 bases, with 13 bases separating them. CDR3 in amino acids: CAWSVGDLTNQPQHF. The CDR3 nucleotides read TGTGCCTGGAGTGTAGGAGATCTTACAAATCAGCCCCAGCATTTT. Complete variable domain (other parts from reference TRBV30 and TRBJ1-5): SQTIHQWPATLVQPVGSPLSLECTVEGTSNPNLYWYRQAAGRGLQLLFYSVGIGQISSEVPQNLSASRPQDRQFILSSKKLLLSDSGFYLCAWSVGDLTNQPQHFGDGTRLSIL.

The sample holds a few counts of this clone. V and J are TRBV4-1 and TRBJ1-6; no clear D gene. The ends were cut back, 1 base at V and 6 bases at J, with 1 base in the middle. The CDR3 has 12 amino acids. CDR1 is MGHRA and CDR2 is YSYEKL in the germline V gene. This chain's CDR3 is CASSQVNSPLHF. In nucleotides, the CDR3 is TGCGCCAGCAGCCAAGTTAATTCACCCCTCCACTTT.

CDR3: CASSPDPRVGNTIYF. CDR3 DNA sequence: TGTGCCAGCAGCCCAGACCCCAGGGTGGGAAACACCATATATTTT. The rearrangement links TRBV5-4 to TRBJ1-3; D is perhaps TRBD1 (5 bases). This CDR3 spans 15 amino acids. The ends were cut back, 4 bases at V and 4 bases at J, with 15 bases in the middle. Germline CDR1 is SGHNT and CDR2 is YYREEE (reference sequence). Supplemented by reference TRBV5-4 and TRBJ1-3, the full variable domain reads ETGVTQSPTHLIKTRGQQVTLRCSSQSGHNTVSWYQQALGQGPQFIFQYYREEENGRGNFPPRFSGLQFPNYSSELNVNALELDDSALYLCASSPDPRVGNTIYFGEGSWLTVV.

This rearrangement joins TRBV6-5 to TRBJ2-5, with 9 bases matching TRBD1. Germline assignment: CDR1 MNHEY and CDR2 SVGAGI. This CDR3 has 15 residues. Trimming cost V 0 bases and J 2 bases; bases outside gene matches: 1. Written as DNA, the CDR3 is TGTGCCAGCAGTTACTCGGACAGGGGACAAGAGACCCAGTACTTC. Its translation: CASSYSDRGQETQYF.

The rearrangement links TRBV9 to TRBJ2-1, with D hard to call. The CDR3 consists of 13 residues. Germline lookup yields CDR1 SGDLS and CDR2 YYNGEE. Between the trimmed V and J ends, which lost 0 bases and 5 bases, there was a span of 6 bases. In nucleotides, the CDR3 is TGTGCCAGCAGCGTAGGACTTCACAATGAGCAGTTCTTC. Amino acid sequence: CASSVGLHNEQFF.

The rearrangement joins TRBV20-1 to TRBJ2-1, with 7 bases matching TRBD2. The CDR3 runs to 11 residues. CDR1 and CDR2 (germline): DFQATT, SNEGSKA (reference sequence). With 1 base clipped from V and 15 bases from J, the junction kept 6 bases outside the gene matches. The chain's CDR3 is CSARGGLTWFF. In DNA form, the CDR3 reads TGCAGTGCTAGAGGGGGACTAACTTGGTTCTTC.

The chain combines TRBV2 with TRBJ1-4; D perhaps matches TRBD1 (6 bases). The CDR3 runs to 16 residues. Trimming left V 7 bases short and J 2 bases short, with 17 bases between. Germline CDR1 reads SNHLY; CDR2 reads FYNNEI. The CDR3 bases are TGTGCCAGCATTTCCGGACAGTTAGGTACTAATGAAAAACTGTTTTTT. This encodes CASISGQLGTNEKLFF.

The CDR3 DNA reads as TGTGCCAGCAGCTTAGATTGGGCTAGCGGGAGGAGATACAATGAGCAGTTCTTC. Translation gives CASSLDWASGRRYNEQFF. The chain links TRBV7-9 to TRBJ2-1; 11 bases line up with TRBD2. Germline CDR1 is SEHNR and CDR2 is FQNEAQ (reference sequence). The CDR3 sequence is 18 residues long. V was clipped by 1 base and J by 4 bases; unmatched bases: 9. Looking up the rest from reference TRBV7-9 and TRBJ2-1 gives the full variable domain: DTGVSQNPRHKITKRGQNVTFRCDPISEHNRLYWYRQTLGQGPEFLTYFQNEAQLEKSRLLSDRFSAERPKGSFSTLEIQRTEQGDSAMYLCASSLDWASGRRYNEQFFGPGTRLTVL.

The chain recombines TRBV6-5 with TRBJ1-3; D is uncertain. CDR3 length: 13 residues. Trimming removed 4 bases at V and 2 bases at J, with 6 bases between. The germline V gene has CDR1 MNHEY and CDR2 SVGAGI. The CDR3, as DNA: TGTGCCAGCAGTTTTCGGACTGGAAACACCATATATTTT. This sequence encodes CASSFRTGNTIYF.

The chain carries TRBV18 and TRBJ2-7; TRBD1 agrees at 10 bases. The V segment lost 0 bases and the J segment 2 bases; nucleotides outside the gene matches: 1. This CDR3 has 15 amino acids. The germline V gene encodes CDR1 KGHSH and CDR2 LQKENI. CDR3 amino acids: CASSPPGQGTYEQYF. The CDR3 DNA reads TGTGCCAGCTCACCACCGGGACAGGGGACCTACGAGCAGTACTTC. The whole variable domain, remainder taken from reference TRBV18 and TRBJ2-7, is NAGVMQNPRHLVRRRGQEARLRCSPMKGHSHVYWYRQLPEEGLKFMVYLQKENIIDESGMPKERFSAEFPKEGPSILRIQQVVRGDSAAYFCASSPPGQGTYEQYFGPGTRLTVT.

This clone was counted a single time. The chain links TRBV29-1 to TRBJ1-1; D is ambiguous. From germline, CDR1 is SQVTM and CDR2 ANQGSEA. V was cut by 6 bases and J by 0 bases, with 8 bases left in between. The CDR3 has 12 amino acids. CDR3 in DNA: TGCAGCGTGACAAACATGAACACTGAAGCTTTCTTT. This sequence encodes CSVTNMNTEAFF.

This rearrangement joins TRBV12-5 to TRBJ2-2; TRBD2 matches 7 bases. This CDR3 comprises 15 residues. V trimming: 5 bases; J trimming: 6 bases; junction bases outside the gene matches: 9. The germline V gene encodes CDR1 LGHNT and CDR2 FRNRAP. The CDR3 loop is CASGPDRTSPGELFF. In DNA form, the CDR3 reads TGTGCTAGTGGTCCCGACCGGACTAGTCCCGGGGAGCTGTTTTTT.

The genes are TRBV2 and TRBJ1-1; tentative D call: TRBD1 (6 bases). CDR3 length equals 15 residues. In germline, CDR1 is SNHLY, CDR2 FYNNEI. V lost 8 bases to trimming and J lost 0 bases, with 16 bases between them. CDR3 region: CASFSQGRMNTEAFF. CDR3 coding DNA: TGTGCCAGCTTTAGCCAGGGGCGTATGAACACTGAAGCTTTCTTT. Combining the CDR3 with reference TRBV2 and TRBJ1-1 gives the whole variable domain EPEVTQTPSHQVTQMGQEVILRCVPISNHLYFYWYRQILGQKVEFLVSFYNNEISEKSEIFDDQFSVERPDGSNFTLKIRSTKLEDSAMYFCASFSQGRMNTEAFFGQGTRLTVV.

About this clone itself: This sample includes further DNA sequences coding for the same CDR3. The chain combines TRBV5-1 with TRBJ2-1, with D maybe TRBD2 (5 bases). This CDR3 is built from 14 residues. V was clipped by 4 bases and J by 4 bases, with 12 bases between them. CDR1 and CDR2 from the germline V gene are SGHRS and YFSETQ. The DNA of the CDR3 is TGCGCCAGCAGCCCGCTAGCTACGTACAATGAGCAGTTCTTC. Translation: CASSPLATYNEQFF.

This clone qualifies as medium-sized (0.01 to 0.1%). The DNA for the CDR3 is TGTGCCAGCAGGAGGTCGGGAGGACCCTTGGATGGCTACACCTTC. It codes for CASRRSGGPLDGYTF. This chain connects TRBV7-9 to TRBJ1-2; D not resolved. The CDR3 length is 15 residues. Per germline, CDR1 SEHNR and CDR2 FQNEAQ (reference sequence). V dropped 6 bases and J dropped 6 bases, with 20 bases sitting between them.

The J gene is TRBJ2-1, the V gene TRBV7-8; D could derive from TRBD1 or TRBD2 (5 bases each). Deletions cut 5 bases from V and 8 bases from J, with 13 bases between. The CDR3 loop spans 13 amino acids. The germline CDR1 and CDR2 sequences are SGHVS and FQNEAQ. Here the CDR3 DNA reads TGTGCCAGCAGCACATCGGGACCCTATGAGCAGTTCTTC. This sequence encodes CASSTSGPYEQFF.

The CDR3 nucleotides are TGTGCCAGCCACAGACTAATGGGAAACACCATATATTTT. Amino acid sequence: CASHRLMGNTIYF. This sequence joins TRBV5-6 and TRBJ1-3; D not resolved. From germline, CDR1 is SGHDT and CDR2 YYEEEE. Trimming shortened V by 7 bases and J by 4 bases, and 12 bases separated the two germline ends. The CDR3 totals 13 residues.

The V call is TRBV5-8, the J call TRBJ2-1, with TRBD2 as a possible D gene (6 bases). Germline CDR1 reads SGHTS; CDR2 reads YDEGEE. CDR3 size: 18 residues. Trimming took off 1 base at V and 6 bases at J, with 23 bases between the two ends. The DNA of the CDR3 is TGTGCCAGCAGCTTGTTATGGGTAGGGCTAGCGACAAGCAATGAGCAGTTCTTC. It translates to CASSLLWVGLATSNEQFF.

The sample holds one count of this clone. The chain joins TRBV27 to TRBJ1-5; 7 nucleotides agree with TRBD1. V trimming: 10 bases; J trimming: 3 bases; junction bases outside the gene matches: 3. Germline CDR1 reads MNHEY; CDR2 reads SMNVEV (reference sequence). The CDR3 loop spans 12 amino acids. The CDR3 DNA reads TGTGCCACCGGGACAGCCAATCAGCCCCAGCATTTT. Protein sequence: CATGTANQPQHF.

V is TRBV6-1 and J is TRBJ2-1; 7 bases align to TRBD1. The CDR3 covers 14 residues. From germline, CDR1 is MNHNS and CDR2 SASEGT. The trim removed 6 bases at V and 2 bases at J, leaving 4 bases unmatched. The CDR3 sequence is CASSAGTAYNEQFF. As DNA, the CDR3 is TGTGCCAGCAGCGCCGGGACAGCCTACAATGAGCAGTTCTTC.

The chain links TRBV27 to TRBJ2-1, with 10 bases identical to TRBD2. V gave up 6 bases and J gave up 8 bases; unmatched junction bases: 10. The CDR3 is made up of 15 amino acids. CDR1 MNHEY and CDR2 SMNVEV come from the germline V gene (reference sequence). As DNA, the CDR3 is TGTGCCAGCAGCCTATCTAGCGGGAGTCAATATGAGCAGTTCTTC. Translating gives CASSLSSGSQYEQFF.

V and J are TRBV6-1 and TRBJ2-7; D possibly corresponds to TRBD1 (5 bases). This CDR3 region has 16 residues. Deletions cut 1 base from V and 3 bases from J, with 16 bases between. Germline CDR1 MNHNS, CDR2 SASEGT. CDR3 DNA: TGTGCCAGCAGTGAAGTCCACAGGAGAGGATACTACGAGCAGTACTTC. Its protein is CASSEVHRRGYYEQYF.